This TCR beta chain was recovered during a study of blood T cells in healthy people across ages. A note on this clonotype: The antigen remains unidentified.

A sample-barcoded 5' primer and a J-beta primer mix were used in a second PCR of roughly 7 to 11 cycles. One entry per CDR3 protein results from TCRdb running MiXCR on the 5' RACE reads. The sample lists about 510,000 distinct CDR3 sequences; about 29% were seen once. Whole-study results and caveats: The percentage of naive T cells correlated strongly with TCR beta diversity.

Trimming took 4 bases from V and 6 from J, leaving 14 bases between them. Germline CDR1 reads SGDLS; CDR2 reads YYNGEE. This CDR3 comprises 15 residues. These same records also appear under a second study, on T cells of mothers and their children.

Sequenced material: blood. J is TRBJ1-6 and V is TRBV9; maybe TRBD1 (5 bases). The origin of this receptor is a boy under 10 years old in good health. This CDR3 reads CASSFTDSTNSPLHF. As DNA, the CDR3 is TGTGCCAGCAGCTTCACAGACAGCACTAATTCACCCCTCCACTTT.